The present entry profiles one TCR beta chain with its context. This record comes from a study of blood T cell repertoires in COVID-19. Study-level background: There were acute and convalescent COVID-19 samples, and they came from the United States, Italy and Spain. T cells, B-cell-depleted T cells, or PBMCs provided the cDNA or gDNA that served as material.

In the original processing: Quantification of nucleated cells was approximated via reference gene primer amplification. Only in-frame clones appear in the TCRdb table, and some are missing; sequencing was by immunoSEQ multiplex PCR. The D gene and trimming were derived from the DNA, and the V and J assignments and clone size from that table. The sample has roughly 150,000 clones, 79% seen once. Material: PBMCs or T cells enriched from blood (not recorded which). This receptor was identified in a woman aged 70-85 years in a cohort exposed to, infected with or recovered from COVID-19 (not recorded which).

CDR3 DNA sequence: TGCAGCGTTGCCCCAAGGCCTAGCGGTTACAATGAGCAGTTCTTC. This sequence encodes CSVAPRPSGYNEQFF. The V and J genes are TRBV29-1 and TRBJ2-1; 7 bases map to TRBD2. The CDR3 runs to 15 residues. The V gene's germline CDR1 is SQVTM and CDR2 ANQGSEA. Germline trimming cut 4 bases from V and 4 bases from J; bases unmatched to any gene: 10.